A few counts support the clone carrying this T cell receptor beta chain. Its antigen is undetermined. The sample originates from a study of T-cell memory formation after mild COVID-19. About the study: The TCR clusters were mostly specific to one donor. Findings and caveats of the study: Clones which contracted sat mainly in CM and EM if CD4+, and in EMRA if CD8+. Within pre-infection memory, some responding clones were found, suggesting cross-reactive memory joined.

The CDR3 covers 17 residues. V was clipped by 0 bases and J by 0 bases; unmatched bases: 4. Germline lookup yields CDR1 MNHEY and CDR2 SVGAGI. TCRalpha and TCRbeta libraries used 5'RACE with constant-segment primers and UMIs. TCRdb passed the 5' RACE reads through MiXCR, listing each CDR3 protein once. The table lists about 560,000 distinct CDR3 sequences, approximately 15% of them singletons. The material sequenced was PBMCs or a T cell subset sorted from them (not recorded which). The chain has TRBV6-5 and TRBJ2-1; 8 bases match TRBD1. The TCR sequence derives from an adult woman who had mild COVID-19 (a few samples of this study predate the infection). Cell type and time point are not known. CDR3 region: CASSYSTGANSYNEQFF. The CDR3 bases are TGTGCCAGCAGTTACTCGACAGGGGCTAACTCCTACAATGAGCAGTTCTTC.